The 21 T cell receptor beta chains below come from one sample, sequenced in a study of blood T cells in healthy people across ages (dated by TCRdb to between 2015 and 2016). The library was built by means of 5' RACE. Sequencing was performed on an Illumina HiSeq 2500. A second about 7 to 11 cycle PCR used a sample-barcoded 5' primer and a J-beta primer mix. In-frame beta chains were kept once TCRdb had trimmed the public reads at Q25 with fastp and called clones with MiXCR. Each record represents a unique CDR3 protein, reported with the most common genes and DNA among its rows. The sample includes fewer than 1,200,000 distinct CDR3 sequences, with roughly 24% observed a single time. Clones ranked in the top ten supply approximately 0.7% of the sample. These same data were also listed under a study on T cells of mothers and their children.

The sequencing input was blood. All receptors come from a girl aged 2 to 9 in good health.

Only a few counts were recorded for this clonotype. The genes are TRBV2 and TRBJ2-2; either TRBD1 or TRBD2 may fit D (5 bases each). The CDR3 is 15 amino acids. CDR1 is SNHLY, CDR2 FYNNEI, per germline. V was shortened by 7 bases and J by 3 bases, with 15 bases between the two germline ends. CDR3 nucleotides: TGTGCCAGCATGGAGAAGGGGACGGACACCGGGGAGCTGTTTTTT. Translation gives CASMEKGTDTGELFF.

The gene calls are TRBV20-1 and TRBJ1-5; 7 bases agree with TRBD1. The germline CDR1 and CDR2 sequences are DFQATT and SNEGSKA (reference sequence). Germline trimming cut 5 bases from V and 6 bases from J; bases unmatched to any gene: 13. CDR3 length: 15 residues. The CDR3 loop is CSAPGGSGGFQPQHF. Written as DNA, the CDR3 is TGCAGTGCTCCCGGAGGGTCAGGGGGGTTTCAGCCCCAGCATTTT.

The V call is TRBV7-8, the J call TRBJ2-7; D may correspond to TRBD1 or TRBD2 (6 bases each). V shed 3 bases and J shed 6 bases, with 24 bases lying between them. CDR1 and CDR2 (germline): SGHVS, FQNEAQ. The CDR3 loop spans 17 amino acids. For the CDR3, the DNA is TGTGCCAGCAGCTTGAGGGTGTGGGGGGCTCTTCTCACCGAGCAGTACTTC. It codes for CASSLRVWGALLTEQYF.

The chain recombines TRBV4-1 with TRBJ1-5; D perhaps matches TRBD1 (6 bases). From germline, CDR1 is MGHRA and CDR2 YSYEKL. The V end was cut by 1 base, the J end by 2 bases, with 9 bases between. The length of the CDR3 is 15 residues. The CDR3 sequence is CASSQAGAGNQPQHF. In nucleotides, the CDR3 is TGCGCCAGCAGCCAAGCGGGGGCTGGCAATCAGCCCCAGCATTTT.

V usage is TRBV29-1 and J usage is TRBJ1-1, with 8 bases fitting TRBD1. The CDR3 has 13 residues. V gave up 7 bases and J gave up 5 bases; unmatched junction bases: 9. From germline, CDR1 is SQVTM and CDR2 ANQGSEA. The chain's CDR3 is CSAYRGDETEAFF. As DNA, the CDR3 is TGCAGCGCCTACAGGGGGGATGAGACTGAAGCTTTCTTT.

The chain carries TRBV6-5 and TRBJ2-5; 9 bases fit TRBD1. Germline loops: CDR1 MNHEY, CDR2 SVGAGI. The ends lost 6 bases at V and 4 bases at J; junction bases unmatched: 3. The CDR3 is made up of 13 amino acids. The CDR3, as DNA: TGTGCCAGCAGAAGACAGGGGGGAGAGACCCAGTACTTC. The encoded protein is CASRRQGGETQYF.

This CDR3 reads CASSFPLAGGPDEQFF. The DNA of the CDR3 is TGTGCCAGCAGTTTCCCACTAGCGGGAGGCCCCGATGAGCAGTTCTTC. V gene TRBV27 combines with J gene TRBJ2-5; 12 nucleotides line up with TRBD2. TRBJ2-1 explains the end of the DNA better; the J call may be wrong. The CDR3 length is 16 residues. The germline V gene encodes CDR1 MNHEY and CDR2 SMNVEV (reference sequence).

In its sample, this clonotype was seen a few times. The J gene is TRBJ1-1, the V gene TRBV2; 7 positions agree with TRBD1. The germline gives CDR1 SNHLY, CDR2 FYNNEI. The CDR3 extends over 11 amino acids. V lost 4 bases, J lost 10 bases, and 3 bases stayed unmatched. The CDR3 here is CASSVSGGAFF. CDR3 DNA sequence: TGTGCCAGCAGTGTGTCAGGGGGAGCTTTCTTT. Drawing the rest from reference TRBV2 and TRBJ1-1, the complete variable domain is EPEVTQTPSHQVTQMGQEVILRCVPISNHLYFYWYRQILGQKVEFLVSFYNNEISEKSEIFDDQFSVERPDGSNFTLKIRSTKLEDSAMYFCASSVSGGAFFGQGTRLTVV.

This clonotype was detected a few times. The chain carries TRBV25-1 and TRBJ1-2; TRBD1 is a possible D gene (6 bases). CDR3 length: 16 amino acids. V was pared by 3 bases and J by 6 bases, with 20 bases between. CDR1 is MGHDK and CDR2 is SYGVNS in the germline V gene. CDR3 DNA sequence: TGTGCCAGCAGTGAGTTGCAGGGGCTGGCCTCGGATGGCTACACCTTC. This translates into CASSELQGLASDGYTF.

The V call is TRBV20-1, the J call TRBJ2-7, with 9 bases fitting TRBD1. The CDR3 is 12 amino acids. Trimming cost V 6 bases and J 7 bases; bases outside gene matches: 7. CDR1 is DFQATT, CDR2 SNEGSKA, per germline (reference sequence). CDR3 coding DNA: TGCAGTGCAGGGAACAGGGGGCATGAGCAGTACTTC. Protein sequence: CSAGNRGHEQYF.

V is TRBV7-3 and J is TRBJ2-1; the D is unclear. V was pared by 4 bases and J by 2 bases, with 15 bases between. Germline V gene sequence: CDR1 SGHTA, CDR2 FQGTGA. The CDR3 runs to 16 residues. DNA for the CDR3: TGTGCCAGCAGCTCATACACTACCGGAACCTACAATGAGCAGTTCTTC. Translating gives CASSSYTTGTYNEQFF.

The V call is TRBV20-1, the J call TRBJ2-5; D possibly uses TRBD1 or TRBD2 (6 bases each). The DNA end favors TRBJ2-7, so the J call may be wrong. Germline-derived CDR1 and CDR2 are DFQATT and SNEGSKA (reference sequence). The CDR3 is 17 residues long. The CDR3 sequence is CSASTWGAGTTTYEQYF. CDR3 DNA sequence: TGCAGTGCTAGCACTTGGGGGGCCGGGACGACCACCTACGAGCAGTACTTC.

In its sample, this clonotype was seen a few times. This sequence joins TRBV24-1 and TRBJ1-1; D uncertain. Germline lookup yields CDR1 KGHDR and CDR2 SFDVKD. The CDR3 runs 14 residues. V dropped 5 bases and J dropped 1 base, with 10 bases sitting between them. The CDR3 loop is CATSGPEGNTEAFF. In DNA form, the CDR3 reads TGTGCCACCAGTGGGCCGGAGGGGAACACTGAAGCTTTCTTT.

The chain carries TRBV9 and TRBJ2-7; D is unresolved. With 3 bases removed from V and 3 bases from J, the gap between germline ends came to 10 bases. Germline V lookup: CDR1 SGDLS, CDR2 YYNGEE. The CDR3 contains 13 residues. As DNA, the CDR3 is TGTGCCAGCAGCGCATTAGGCCGCTACGAGCAGTACTTC. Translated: CASSALGRYEQYF. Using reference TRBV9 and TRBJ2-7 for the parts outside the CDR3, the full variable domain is DSGVTQTPKHLITATGQRVTLRCSPRSGDLSVYWYQQSLDQGLQFLIQYYNGEERAKGNILERFSAQQFPDLHSELNLSSLELGDSALYFCASSALGRYEQYFGPGTRLTVT.

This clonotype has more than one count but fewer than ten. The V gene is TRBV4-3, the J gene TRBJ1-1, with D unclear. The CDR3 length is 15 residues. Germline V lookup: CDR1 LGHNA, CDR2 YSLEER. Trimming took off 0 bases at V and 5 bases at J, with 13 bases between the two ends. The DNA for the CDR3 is TGCGCCAGCAGCCAAGATTACGGGGTACAAACTGAAGCTTTCTTT. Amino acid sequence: CASSQDYGVQTEAFF.

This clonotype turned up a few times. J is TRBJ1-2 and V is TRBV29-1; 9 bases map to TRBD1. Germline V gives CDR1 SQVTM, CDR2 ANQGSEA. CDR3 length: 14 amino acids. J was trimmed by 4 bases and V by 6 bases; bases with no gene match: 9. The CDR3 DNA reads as TGCAGCGTCGCACAGGGGGCGAACTCCTATGGCTACACCTTC. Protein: CSVAQGANSYGYTF.

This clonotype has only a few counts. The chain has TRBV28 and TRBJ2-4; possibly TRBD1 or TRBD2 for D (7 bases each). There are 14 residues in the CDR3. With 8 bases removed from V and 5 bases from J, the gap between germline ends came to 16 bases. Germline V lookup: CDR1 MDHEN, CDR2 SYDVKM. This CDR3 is CASSIQGGENIQYF. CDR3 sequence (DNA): TGTGCCAGCTCGATTCAGGGGGGGGAAAACATTCAGTACTTC.

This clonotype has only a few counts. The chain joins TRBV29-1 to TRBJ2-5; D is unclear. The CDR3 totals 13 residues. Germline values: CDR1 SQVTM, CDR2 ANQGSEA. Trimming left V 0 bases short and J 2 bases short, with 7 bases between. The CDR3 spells CSVEDWAQETQYF. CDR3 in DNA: TGCAGCGTTGAAGATTGGGCACAAGAGACCCAGTACTTC.

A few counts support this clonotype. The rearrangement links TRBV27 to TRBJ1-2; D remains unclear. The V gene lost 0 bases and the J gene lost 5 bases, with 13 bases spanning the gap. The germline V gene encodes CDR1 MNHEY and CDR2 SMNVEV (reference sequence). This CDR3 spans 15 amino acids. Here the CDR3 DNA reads TGTGCCAGCAGTTTATCGATGGCACATCCGTATGGCTACACCTTC. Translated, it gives CASSLSMAHPYGYTF.

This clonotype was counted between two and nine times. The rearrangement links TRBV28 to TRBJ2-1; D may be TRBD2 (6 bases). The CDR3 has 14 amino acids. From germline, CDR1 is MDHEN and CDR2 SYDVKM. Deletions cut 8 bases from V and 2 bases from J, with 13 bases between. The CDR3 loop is CASQTSGAYNEQFF. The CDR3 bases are TGTGCCAGCCAAACCTCGGGAGCCTACAATGAGCAGTTCTTC.

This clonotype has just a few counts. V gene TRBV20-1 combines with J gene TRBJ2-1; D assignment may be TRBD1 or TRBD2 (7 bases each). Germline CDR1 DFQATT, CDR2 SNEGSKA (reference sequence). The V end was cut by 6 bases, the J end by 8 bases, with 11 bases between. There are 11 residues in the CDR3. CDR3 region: CSARGGDEQFF. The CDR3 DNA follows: TGCAGTGCCAGGGGGGGCGATGAGCAGTTCTTC.